This T cell receptor (beta chain) was identified during a study of Ad26.COV2.S vaccination and SARS-CoV-2 variants. Overall study findings and caveats: For non-spike TCRs, breadth in vaccine recipients resembled that in placebo recipients.

This clone was seen just once. Antigen: not known. The CDR3 spans 13 residues. Trimming removed 3 bases at V and 1 base at J, with 6 bases between. The germline gives CDR1 SGHTA, CDR2 FQGTGA. The method was immunoSEQ multiplex PCR; TCRdb's version includes in-frame clones alone and lacks a portion of them. The sample carries tens of thousands of clones, more than 70% recorded once. The chain has TRBV7-3 and TRBJ1-1; D gene ambiguous. Source: peripheral blood, taken after recovery from COVID-19. This receptor was obtained from a human donor who had recovered from COVID-19. CDR3 loop: CASSFRQNTEAFF. The CDR3 bases are TGTGCCAGCAGCTTCCGACAGAACACTGAAGCTTTCTTT.